What follows are 4 T cell receptor beta chains derived from one specimen sequenced in a study of T cell responses to AZD1222 COVID-19 vaccine. Sequencing used immunoSEQ multiplex PCR; TCRdb keeps in-frame clones, though not all of them. The data show about 130,000 clones, roughly nine tenths seen once. Material: peripheral blood, obtained on day 0 of AZD1222 vaccination. Every receptor here comes from an adult in good health.

The chain employs TRBV16 and TRBJ1-1; possibly TRBD1 for D (5 bases). The CDR3 has 18 amino acids. Looked up from germline, CDR1 is KGHSY and CDR2 is FQNENV. Deletions cut 4 bases from V and 0 bases from J, with 21 bases between. This chain's CDR3 is CASSPQQVLGRMNTEAFF. CDR3 nucleotide sequence: TGTGCCAGCAGCCCCCAACAGGTGCTTGGACGTATGAACACTGAAGCTTTCTTT.

The chain links TRBV7-9 to TRBJ1-6; D remains ambiguous. The V gene lost 5 bases and the J gene lost 14 bases, with 28 bases spanning the gap. The CDR3 sequence is 17 residues long. Germline CDR1 reads SEHNR; CDR2 reads FQNEAQ (reference sequence). The CDR3 DNA is TGTGCCAGCAGCGATTCAGACGGGATTTTGGGTTTCGCATCCCTCCACTTT. Its translation: CASSDSDGILGFASLHF. The entire variable domain, with the rest obtained from reference TRBV7-9 and TRBJ1-6, is as follows: DTGVSQNPRHKITKRGQNVTFRCDPISEHNRLYWYRQTLGQGPEFLTYFQNEAQLEKSRLLSDRFSAERPKGSFSTLEIQRTEQGDSAMYLCASSDSDGILGFASLHFGNGTRLTVT.

The chain's CDR3 is CASSPRTSGGAGETQYF. CDR3 coding DNA: TGTGCCAGCAGTCCCCGGACTAGCGGGGGGGCGGGAGAGACCCAGTACTTC. This sequence joins TRBV27 and TRBJ2-5; 15 bases match TRBD2. This CDR3 region has 17 residues. Per the germline V gene, CDR1 is MNHEY and CDR2 is SMNVEV (reference sequence). Trimming at V came to 5 bases and at J to 4 bases, leaving 8 bases not matched to a gene.

The chain combines TRBV7-9 with TRBJ1-1; D remains unclear. CDR3 length equals 16 residues. Trimming took off 5 bases at V and 1 base at J, with 17 bases between the two ends. Germline CDR1 and CDR2: SEHNR and FQNEAQ (reference sequence). The CDR3 is CASSPIPEGTNTEAFF. For the CDR3, the DNA is TGTGCCAGCAGCCCGATTCCTGAGGGAACGAACACTGAAGCTTTCTTT.